Listed here are 24 T cell receptor beta chains from one sample, sequenced in a study of T cell responses to AZD1222 COVID-19 vaccine. Only in-frame clones appear in the TCRdb table, and some are missing; sequencing was by immunoSEQ multiplex PCR. Of 110,000 to 150,000 clones in the sample, about nine tenths are singletons; the top ten hold about 3.5%. Sequenced here: peripheral blood, sampled on day 0 of AZD1222 vaccination. Receptor source: an adult in good health.

The chain employs TRBV6-1 and TRBJ2-3, with TRBD2 identical over 9 bases. The germline V gene encodes CDR1 MNHNS and CDR2 SASEGT. With V trimmed by 2 bases and J by 4 bases, 4 bases remained unmatched. The CDR3 spans 15 residues. For the CDR3, the DNA is TGTGCCAGCAGTGAAAGGGTAGCGGGGGCAGATACGCAGTATTTT. Protein sequence: CASSERVAGADTQYF.

The chain uses TRBV7-3 and TRBJ1-1; maybe TRBD1 (6 bases). V lost 5 bases and J lost 4, with 11 bases in between. The CDR3 length is 13 residues. The germline V gene has CDR1 SGHTA and CDR2 FQGTGA. CDR3 amino acids: CASSPVGGTEAFF. The CDR3 DNA follows: TGTGCCAGCAGCCCGGTAGGGGGCACTGAAGCTTTCTTT.

The chain combines TRBV24-1 with TRBJ1-2; D uncertain. This CDR3 has 14 residues. Trimming left V 1 base short and J 2 bases short, with 7 bases between. From germline, CDR1 is KGHDR and CDR2 SFDVKD. The CDR3 loop reads CATSDLRRNYGYTF. The CDR3 region has the DNA TGTGCCACCAGTGATTTACGCCGGAACTATGGCTACACCTTC.

This chain joins TRBV2 and TRBJ2-1, with D tentatively TRBD2 (6 bases). The CDR3 is 16 amino acids. CDR1 and CDR2 from the germline V gene are SNHLY and FYNNEI. V gave up 7 bases and J gave up 0 bases, with 16 bases separating them. The CDR3: CASKIKAGGSYNEQFF. CDR3 in DNA: TGTGCCAGCAAGATCAAGGCCGGGGGCTCCTACAATGAGCAGTTCTTC.

The chain couples TRBV5-4 to TRBJ2-1, with D unclear. This CDR3 is built from 13 residues. Trimming took off 0 bases at V and 6 bases at J, with 7 bases between the two ends. The germline V gene has CDR1 SGHNT and CDR2 YYREEE (reference sequence). The CDR3 region has the DNA TGTGCCAGCAGCTTGGACGTCCTCAATGAGCAGTTCTTC. Its protein product is CASSLDVLNEQFF.

The chain links TRBV19 to TRBJ1-1, with a weak D call TRBD1 (6 bases). This CDR3 spans 14 amino acids. From germline, CDR1 is LNHDA and CDR2 SQIVND (reference sequence). The V end was cut by 3 bases, the J end by 5 bases, with 13 bases between. The CDR3 sequence: CASSIGGARTEAFF. In DNA, the CDR3 is TGTGCCAGTAGTATCGGGGGGGCAAGAACTGAAGCTTTCTTT.

The gene calls are TRBV30 and TRBJ1-2; D is unresolved. V lost 4 bases to trimming and J lost 4 bases, with 13 bases between them. Germline assignment: CDR1 GTSNPN and CDR2 SVGIG (reference sequence). The CDR3 has 13 residues. DNA of the CDR3: TGTGCCTGGATCAGAAAGGGAGTCTATGGCTACACCTTC. Protein product: CAWIRKGVYGYTF.

This clone was seen a single time. The CDR3 loop is CASSGGYRGKRSPLHF. The CDR3 nucleotides are TGTGCCAGCAGCGGAGGATACAGGGGGAAACGTTCACCCCTCCACTTT. This rearrangement joins TRBV9 to TRBJ1-6; 8 bases are a match to TRBD1. The J segment lost 9 bases and the V segment lost 3 bases, leaving 11 bases of the junction unmatched. This CDR3 contains 16 residues. Germline CDR1 and CDR2: SGDLS and YYNGEE.

This chain links TRBV2 with TRBJ1-2; D is unresolved. The germline V gene has CDR1 SNHLY and CDR2 FYNNEI. This CDR3 has 15 residues. The ends were cut back, 3 bases at V and 4 bases at J, with 15 bases in the middle. The CDR3 sequence is CASSEVPQAPYGYTF. The CDR3 DNA reads TGTGCCAGCAGTGAGGTCCCGCAAGCACCCTATGGCTACACCTTC.

The count of this clone is one. This chain connects TRBV24-1 to TRBJ2-1; D is possibly TRBD2 (7 bases). CDR1 and CDR2 (germline): KGHDR, SFDVKD. CDR3 length: 13 residues. Trimming shortened V by 9 bases and J by 4 bases, and 12 bases separated the two germline ends. Here the CDR3 DNA reads TGTGCCACCTCGAGGGGGGGGTACAATGAGCAGTTCTTC. This translates into CATSRGGYNEQFF.

CDR3 sequence: CASSLLRTYEQYF. The CDR3 DNA reads as TGTGCCAGCAGCTTACTCAGAACCTACGAGCAGTACTTC. The chain recombines TRBV11-2 with TRBJ2-7; D remains unclear. This CDR3 has 13 residues. CDR1 and CDR2 from the germline V gene are SGHAT and FQNNGV. Trimming removed 2 bases at V and 2 bases at J, with 7 bases between.

This clone was seen a few times. The chain joins TRBV5-1 to TRBJ2-7, with a weak D call TRBD2 (5 bases). This CDR3 region has 13 residues. V shed 0 bases and J shed 5 bases, with 9 bases lying between them. The germline CDR1 and CDR2 sequences are SGHRS and YFSETQ. The CDR3 is CASSLEGSDEQYF. In nucleotides, the CDR3 is TGCGCCAGCAGCTTGGAAGGGAGCGACGAGCAGTACTTC.

The V call is TRBV3-1 (or the pseudogene TRBV3-2), the J call TRBJ2-5, with 10 bases that match TRBD2. Germline CDR1 LGHDT, CDR2 YNNKEL (reference sequence). V lost 4 bases and J lost 3; bases outside the gene matches: 2. The CDR3 is 14 residues long. The CDR3 DNA reads as TGTGCCAGCAGCCTAACTAGCGGGAAAGAGACCCAGTACTTC. Translating it yields CASSLTSGKETQYF.

The chain employs TRBV5-1 and TRBJ1-2; D is unclear. V lost 4 bases and J lost 6, with 13 bases in between. Per the germline V gene, CDR1 is SGHRS and CDR2 is YFSETQ. There are 13 residues in the CDR3. The CDR3 is CASSPSSTHGYTF. In DNA, the CDR3 is TGCGCCAGCAGCCCATCCTCCACCCATGGCTACACCTTC.

The chain is built from TRBV30 and TRBJ2-1; D unclear. V gave up 4 bases and J gave up 9 bases, with 19 bases separating them. The germline gives CDR1 GTSNPN, CDR2 SVGIG (reference sequence). The CDR3 length is 14 residues. The CDR3 sequence: CAWMGFGSIGEQFF. DNA of the CDR3: TGTGCCTGGATGGGCTTCGGGTCAATCGGTGAGCAGTTCTTC.

The V and J genes are TRBV9 and TRBJ2-7, with D hard to call. V was trimmed by 0 bases and J by 3 bases, leaving 10 bases between them. Germline assignment: CDR1 SGDLS and CDR2 YYNGEE. The CDR3 contains 14 residues. CDR3 residues: CASSVAPVSYEQYF. In nucleotides, the CDR3 is TGTGCCAGCAGCGTAGCTCCAGTAAGCTACGAGCAGTACTTC.

V usage is TRBV6-5 and J usage is TRBJ2-2; D unresolved. V lost 6 bases and J 0 bases, leaving 5 bases between the germline ends. Germline values: CDR1 MNHEY, CDR2 SVGAGI. The CDR3 is made up of 13 amino acids. CDR3 coding DNA: TGTGCCAGCAGCTCCCCGAACACCGGGGAGCTGTTTTTT. Protein sequence: CASSSPNTGELFF.

The chain uses TRBV19 and TRBJ2-7; 7 nucleotides align to TRBD2. The CDR3 runs 14 residues. Germline CDR1 LNHDA, CDR2 SQIVND (reference sequence). After removal of 2 bases from V and 3 bases from J, the junction contained 4 bases not matched to a gene. The CDR3 reads CASSILGGGYEQYF. CDR3 coding DNA: TGTGCCAGTAGTATACTTGGGGGGGGCTACGAGCAGTACTTC.

The chain has TRBV4-1 and TRBJ2-7; 8 bases line up with TRBD2. The ends lost 3 bases at V and 2 bases at J; junction bases unmatched: 9. Germline V gene lookup returns CDR1 MGHRA and CDR2 YSYEKL. The CDR3 extends over 16 amino acids. The CDR3 sequence is CASSHDTSGGTYEQYF. CDR3 sequence (DNA): TGCGCCAGCAGCCATGATACTAGCGGAGGGACCTACGAGCAGTACTTC.

This chain connects TRBV25-1 to TRBJ2-7; no clear D. Germline loops: CDR1 MGHDK, CDR2 SYGVNS. Trimming removed 6 bases from V and 3 bases from J, with 6 bases in between. The CDR3 is 11 amino acids. This chain's CDR3 is CASRNGYEQYF. In DNA form, the CDR3 reads TGTGCCAGCAGGAACGGCTACGAGCAGTACTTC.

V and J are TRBV4-3 and TRBJ2-3, with D possibly matching TRBD2 (6 bases). This CDR3 has 15 amino acids. Germline loops: CDR1 LGHNA, CDR2 YSLEER. The V gene lost 1 base and the J gene lost 6 bases, with 14 bases spanning the gap. DNA for the CDR3: TGCGCCAGCAGCCAAGCCGGGACTGGTGAGGATACGCAGTATTTT. Protein: CASSQAGTGEDTQYF.

This clone was seen many times. The gene calls are TRBV4-2 and TRBJ2-7, with 14 bases that match TRBD2. This CDR3 is 16 amino acids long. CDR1 and CDR2 from the germline V gene are LGHNA and YNFKEQ. Trimming at V came to 1 base and at J to 5 bases, leaving 4 bases not matched to a gene. Here the CDR3 reads CASSQGLAGGPDEQYF. The CDR3 coding sequence is TGTGCCAGCAGCCAAGGACTAGCGGGAGGGCCGGACGAGCAGTACTTC.

V and J are TRBV5-1 and TRBJ1-6; 7 bases are shared with TRBD1. The ends lost 4 bases at V and 9 bases at J; junction bases unmatched: 16. CDR3 size: 17 residues. The germline CDR1 and CDR2 sequences are SGHRS and YFSETQ. CDR3 coding DNA: TGCGCCAGCAGCCCCCACGCTGACAGGGAACGGGCTTCACCCCTCCACTTT. Translation gives CASSPHADRERASPLHF.

The chain couples TRBV6-4 to TRBJ1-1, with D possibly matching TRBD1 (5 bases). Germline values: CDR1 MRHNA, CDR2 SNTAGT. V was shortened by 4 bases and J by 1 base, with 7 bases between the two germline ends. The CDR3 spans 13 residues. CDR3 loop: CASSGQRNTEAFF. The CDR3 DNA sequence: TGTGCCAGCAGTGGACAGAGGAACACTGAAGCTTTCTTT.